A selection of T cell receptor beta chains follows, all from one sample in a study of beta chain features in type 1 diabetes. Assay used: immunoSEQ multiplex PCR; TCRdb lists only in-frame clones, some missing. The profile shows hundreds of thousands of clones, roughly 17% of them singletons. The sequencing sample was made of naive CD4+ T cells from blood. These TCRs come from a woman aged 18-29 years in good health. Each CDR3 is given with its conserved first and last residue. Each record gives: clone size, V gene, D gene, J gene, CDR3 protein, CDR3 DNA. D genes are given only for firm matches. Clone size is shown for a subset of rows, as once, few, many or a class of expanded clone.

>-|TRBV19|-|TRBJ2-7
CASSSARGNEQYF
TGTGCCAGTAGTAGTGCTAGGGGGAACGAGCAGTACTTC
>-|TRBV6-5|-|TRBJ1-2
CASSYSWRVTGYTF
TGTGCCAGCAGTTACTCATGGCGGGTTACTGGCTACACCTTC
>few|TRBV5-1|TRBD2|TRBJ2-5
CASSLVGREGQETQYF
TGCGCCAGCAGCTTGGTTGGGCGGGAGGGCCAAGAGACCCAGTACTTC
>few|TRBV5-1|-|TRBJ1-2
CASSRENYGYTF
TGCGCCAGCAGCCGGGAGAACTATGGCTACACCTTC
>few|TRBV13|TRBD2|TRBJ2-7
CASRRTSGSRYEQYF
TGTGCCAGCAGACGGACGAGCGGGAGTAGATACGAGCAGTACTTC
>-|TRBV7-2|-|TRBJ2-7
CASRESSYEQYF
TGTGCCAGCAGGGAAAGCTCCTACGAGCAGTACTTC
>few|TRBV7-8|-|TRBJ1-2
CASSPGVGPATTYGYTF
TGTGCCAGCAGCCCCGGAGTTGGACCCGCCACTACCTATGGCTACACCTTC
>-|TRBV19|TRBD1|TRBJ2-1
CASSLGTGAYNEQFF
TGTGCCAGTAGTCTAGGGACAGGGGCCTACAATGAGCAGTTCTTC
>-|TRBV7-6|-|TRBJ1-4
CASSLVTNEKLFF
TGTGCCAGCAGCTTAGTCACTAATGAAAAACTGTTTTTT
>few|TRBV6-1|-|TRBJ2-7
CASRIPGGTSYEQYF
TGTGCCAGCAGGATCCCCGGGGGAACTTCCTACGAGCAGTACTTC
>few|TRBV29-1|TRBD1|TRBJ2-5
CSEIGTEETQYF
TGCAGCGAAATAGGGACAGAAGAGACCCAGTACTTC
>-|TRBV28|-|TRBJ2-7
CASSLPLPPYEQYF
TGTGCCAGCAGTCTCCCCCTCCCCCCCTACGAGCAGTACTTC
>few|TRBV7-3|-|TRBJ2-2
CASSGSTGTGELFF
TGTGCCAGCAGCGGGAGTACCGGCACCGGGGAGCTGTTTTTT
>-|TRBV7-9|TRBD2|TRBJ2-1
CASSLRAGVSYNEQFF
TGTGCCAGCAGCTTACGGGCGGGAGTAAGCTACAATGAGCAGTTCTTC
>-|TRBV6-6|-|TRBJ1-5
CASSYSEQPGNQPQHF
TGTGCCAGCAGTTACTCGGAGCAGCCGGGCAATCAGCCCCAGCATTTT
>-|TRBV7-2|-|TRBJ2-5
CASSQDMRDQETQYF
TGTGCCAGCAGCCAAGATATGAGGGACCAAGAGACCCAGTACTTC
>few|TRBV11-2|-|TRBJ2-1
CASSLSGPAQFF
TGTGCCAGCAGCCTATCAGGGCCTGCGCAGTTCTTC
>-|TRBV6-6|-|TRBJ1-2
CASSYTPANYGYTF
TGTGCCAGCAGTTACACACCTGCTAACTATGGCTACACCTTC
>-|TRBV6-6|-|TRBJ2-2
CAVRPGVNTGELFF
TGTGCCGTGCGACCGGGGGTAAACACCGGGGAGCTGTTTTTT
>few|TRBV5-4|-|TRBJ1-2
CASSQDFPNGYTF
TGTGCCAGCAGCCAAGATTTCCCCAATGGCTACACCTTC
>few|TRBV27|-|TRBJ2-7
CASNRDGSTYEQYF
TGTGCCAGCAACCGGGACGGCTCAACATACGAGCAGTACTTC
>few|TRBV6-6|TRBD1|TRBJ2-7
CASRGGVGGPHEQYF
TGTGCCAGCAGAGGGGGCGTAGGTGGGCCGCACGAGCAGTACTTC
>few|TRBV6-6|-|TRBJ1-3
CASSRQPSGNTIYF
TGTGCCAGCAGTAGACAGCCCTCTGGAAACACCATATATTTT
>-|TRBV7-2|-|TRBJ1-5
CASSLLFQPQHF
TGTGCCAGCAGCTTACTTTTTCAGCCCCAGCATTTT
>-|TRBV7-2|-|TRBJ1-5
CASSLWRSNQPQHF
TGTGCCAGCAGCTTATGGCGCAGCAATCAGCCCCAGCATTTT
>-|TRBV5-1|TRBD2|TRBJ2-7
CASSVGGRAFDEQYF
TGCGCCAGCAGTGTAGGCGGGAGGGCCTTTGATGAGCAGTACTTC
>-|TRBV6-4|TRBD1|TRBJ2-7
CASSREGTGPYEQYF
TGTGCCAGCAGCCGGGAAGGGACAGGTCCCTACGAGCAGTACTTC
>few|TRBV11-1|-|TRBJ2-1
CASSLRFWGNYNEQFF
TGTGCCAGCAGCTTAAGGTTCTGGGGGAACTACAATGAGCAGTTCTTC
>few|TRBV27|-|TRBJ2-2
CASSLWVEGGELFF
TGTGCCAGCAGTTTATGGGTAGAGGGCGGGGAGCTGTTTTTT
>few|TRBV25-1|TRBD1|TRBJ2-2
CASSGSVGQANTGELFF
TGTGCCAGCAGTGGATCGGTGGGACAGGCGAACACCGGGGAGCTGTTTTTT
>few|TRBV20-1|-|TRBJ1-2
CSARDYSRSPF
TGCAGTGCTAGAGATTATTCAAGGAGTCCCTTC
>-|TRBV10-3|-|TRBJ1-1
CAISEGGSEAFF
TGTGCCATCAGTGAGGGGGGGAGTGAAGCTTTCTTT
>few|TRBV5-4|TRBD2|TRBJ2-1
CASSRSTSGLNYNEQFF
TGTGCCAGCAGCCGGAGTACTAGCGGACTAAACTACAATGAGCAGTTCTTC
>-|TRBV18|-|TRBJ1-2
CASSPLETANYGYTF
TGTGCCAGCTCACCATTGGAAACCGCTAACTATGGCTACACCTTC
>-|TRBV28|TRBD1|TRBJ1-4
CASRETGVKLFF
TGTGCCAGCAGGGAGACAGGGGTGAAACTGTTTTTT
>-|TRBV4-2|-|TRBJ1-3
CASSQAHGQSGNTIYF
TGTGCCAGCAGCCAAGCCCACGGACAAAGTGGAAACACCATATATTTT
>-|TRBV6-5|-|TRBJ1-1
CASSRTVRAEAFF
TGTGCCAGCAGCCGGACAGTCCGGGCTGAAGCTTTCTTT